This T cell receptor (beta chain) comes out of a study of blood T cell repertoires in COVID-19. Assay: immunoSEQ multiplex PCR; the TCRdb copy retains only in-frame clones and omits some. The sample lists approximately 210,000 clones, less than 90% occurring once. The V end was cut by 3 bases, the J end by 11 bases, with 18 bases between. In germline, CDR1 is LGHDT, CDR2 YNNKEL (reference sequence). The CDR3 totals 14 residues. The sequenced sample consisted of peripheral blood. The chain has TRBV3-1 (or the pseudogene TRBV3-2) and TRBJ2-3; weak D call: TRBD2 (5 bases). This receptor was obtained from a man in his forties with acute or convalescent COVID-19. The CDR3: CASSQGRTAIGQYF. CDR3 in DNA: TGTGCCAGCAGCCAGGGTAGGACTGCGATAGGGCAGTATTTT.